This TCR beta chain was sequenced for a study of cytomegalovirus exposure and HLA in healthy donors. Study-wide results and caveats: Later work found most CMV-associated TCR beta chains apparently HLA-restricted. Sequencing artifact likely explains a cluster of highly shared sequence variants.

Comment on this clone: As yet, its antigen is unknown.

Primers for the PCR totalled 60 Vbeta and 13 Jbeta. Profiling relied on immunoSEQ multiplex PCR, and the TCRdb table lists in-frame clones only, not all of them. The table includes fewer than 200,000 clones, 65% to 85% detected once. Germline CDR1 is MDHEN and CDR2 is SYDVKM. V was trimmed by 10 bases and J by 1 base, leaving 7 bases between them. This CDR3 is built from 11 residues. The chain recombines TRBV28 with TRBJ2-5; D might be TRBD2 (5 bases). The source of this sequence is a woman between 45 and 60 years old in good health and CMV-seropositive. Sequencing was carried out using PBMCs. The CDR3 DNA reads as TGTGCCACCCGGGGCCAAGAGACCCAGTACTTC. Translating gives CATRGQETQYF.